This T cell receptor (beta chain) derives from a study of identical twins. The CDR3 runs 15 residues. Germline trimming cut 8 bases from V and 4 bases from J; bases unmatched to any gene: 9. CDR1 MNHEY and CDR2 SVGEGT come from the germline V gene. Addition of a universal primer site occurred through template switching, and cDNA carried unique molecular identifiers. Via MiXCR, TCRdb re-called the 5' RACE reads, giving one row per CDR3 protein. There are about 190,000 distinct CDR3 sequences in the sample; around 15% occur only once, and 40% lies in the top ten. Study-wide points: With abundant cord blood beta clonotypes, insertions were fewer; memory repertoires showed no such pattern.

For this clonotype: Antigen unknown.

These data were likewise used in another study, on T cells expressing NK-cell markers. From that paper: Where several donors were concerned, these clonotypes also led the CD3+CD56-NKG2C+ fraction. Clarity on HCMV specificity was lacking for the expanded NKG2C+ T cell clones.

The receptor's source is a woman between 18 and 30 years old in good health. The sample taken for sequencing was CD8+ T cells sorted from blood. The V gene is TRBV6-2 or TRBV6-3, the J gene TRBJ2-1; the match to TRBD2 covers 9 bases. CDR3 sequence: CASGTREGSYNEQFF. CDR3 nucleotide sequence: TGTGCCAGCGGTACGCGGGAGGGGTCATACAATGAGCAGTTCTTC.